This T cell receptor beta chain originates from a study of radiotherapy plus CTLA-4 blockade in lung cancer. Study background: There were objective responses in approximately 19% of patients, and 31% had disease control.

Findings of the study overall: Per reports, early blood T cell clone dynamics, plus interferon-beta, forecast response most strongly.

Treatment of patients with chemo-refractory metastatic non-small-cell lung cancer consisted of focal radiation plus CTLA-4 blockade with ipilimumab. The repertoire was sequenced with immunoSEQ multiplex PCR; TCRdb's copy has only in-frame clones and lacks some. This table holds tens of thousands of clones, around nine tenths found once. With regard to this clone: The antigen is not known.

The sample here was peripheral blood, taken from a patient treated with radiotherapy plus ipilimumab. This clonotype originated in a human donor with non-small cell lung cancer that progressed on radiotherapy plus ipilimumab.

The CDR3 bases are TGTGCCAGCAGCGTAGGGTGGTCCTGGGGGAACAATGAGCAGTTCTTC. Translation gives CASSVGWSWGNNEQFF. The genes are TRBV9 and TRBJ2-1; D assignment may be TRBD1 or TRBD2 (5 bases each). V dropped 0 bases and J dropped 5 bases, with 15 bases sitting between them. In germline, CDR1 is SGDLS, CDR2 YYNGEE. CDR3 length: 16 amino acids.